Detailed here is one TCR beta chain. This entry is derived from a study of blood T cell repertoires in COVID-19. Assay used: immunoSEQ multiplex PCR; TCRdb lists only in-frame clones, some missing. Of around 300,000 clones listed, 85% to 90% are singletons. The CDR3 covers 15 residues. Germline V CDR1 and CDR2: MNHNS, SASEGT. V dropped 1 base and J dropped 9 bases, with 16 bases sitting between them. This receptor was identified in a woman aged 25 to 39 with COVID-19, enrolled during active disease. The chain combines TRBV6-1 with TRBJ2-1; maybe TRBD2 (6 bases). The specimen was peripheral blood. DNA for the CDR3: TGTGCCAGCAGTGAAGGTCGCGGGGCCCTCGGTGAGCAGTTCTTC. Residues: CASSEGRGALGEQFF.